These T cell receptor beta chains were read from a single sample in a study of T cells in tuberculosis. Generated by immunoSEQ multiplex PCR, the TCRdb table keeps only in-frame clones and is missing some. This table has 80,000 to 90,000 clones, roughly 90% appearing once. The source material was CD1b-GMM tetramer-negative cells sorted from PBMCs. Every receptor here comes from an adult woman with latent tuberculosis. CDR3s include the opening cysteine and the closing phenylalanine or tryptophan. Fields, in order: V gene, clone size, D gene, J gene, CDR3 DNA, CDR3 protein. A D gene is named only where the DNA matches it firmly. Only part of the rows carry a size: once, few, many, or a class if the clone is expanded.

>TRBV6-1|.|.|TRBJ2-2
TGTGCCAGCAGTGAAGCCAGGGAGCTGTTTTTT
CASSEARELFF
>TRBV19|.|.|TRBJ2-1
TGTGCCACGAGAGAAGGGGGGGGCCATTACAATGAGCAGTTCTTC
CATREGGGHYNEQFF
>TRBV27|.|TRBD1|TRBJ2-1
TGTGCCAGCGCACACGGACAGGGGTCCTACAATGAGCAGTTCTTC
CASAHGQGSYNEQFF
>TRBV29-1|.|.|TRBJ1-2
TGCAGCGTTGAGAAGGGGACTTCTAACTATGGCTACACCTTC
CSVEKGTSNYGYTF
>TRBV5-1|.|.|TRBJ2-7
TGCGCCAGCAGTCCGCAGCAGGGGAGAAACGAGCAGTACTTC
CASSPQQGRNEQYF
>TRBV9|.|TRBD2|TRBJ2-5
TGTGCCAGCAGCGTTGGTAGCGGGGTGCGAGAGACCCAGTACTTC
CASSVGSGVRETQYF
>TRBV29-1|.|.|TRBJ2-2
TGCAGCGTTGATATTCTGAACACCGGGGAGCTGTTTTTT
CSVDILNTGELFF
>TRBV7-9|.|TRBD1|TRBJ1-1
TGTGCCAGCAGCTTATTCCAGGGGGATACTGAAGCTTTCTTT
CASSLFQGDTEAFF
>TRBV7-9|few|TRBD2|TRBJ2-2
TGTGCCAGCAGCCAAGGGAGGTCTAGCGGGGGCCTAAACACCGGGGAGCTGTTTTTT
CASSQGRSSGGLNTGELFF
>TRBV7-9|.|TRBD1|TRBJ1-2
TGTGCCAGCAGCTACCGCCAAGGGGGCGCGGGCTATGGCTACACCTTC
CASSYRQGGAGYGYTF
>TRBV19|.|TRBD1|TRBJ1-5
TGTGCCAGTAGTATTAGCCAGGGGGCACATCAGCCCCAGCATTTT
CASSISQGAHQPQHF
>TRBV21-1|once|.|TRBJ1-5
TGTGCCAGCAGCAAAGTTTTTGAGGGGGCGGGGTCCAATCAGCCCCAGCATTTT
CASSKVFEGAGSNQPQHF
>TRBV5-4|few|TRBD1|TRBJ1-4
TGTGCCAGCAGCCAGACAGGGGGCGGGGAAAAACTGTTTTTT
CASSQTGGGEKLFF
>TRBV2|.|TRBD2|TRBJ2-3
TGTGCCAGCAGTGTGCGGGGGACCTCATTCGCAGATACGCAGTATTTT
CASSVRGTSFADTQYF
>TRBV6-6|.|.|TRBJ1-1
TGTGCCAGCAGTTACGTCCGGGGGTTGAACACTGAAGCTTTCTTT
CASSYVRGLNTEAFF
>TRBV28|once|TRBD1|TRBJ1-6
TGTGCCAGCAGTCGAAGCGACAGGGATAATTCACCCCTCCACTTT
CASSRSDRDNSPLHF
>TRBV5-1|.|.|TRBJ2-7
TGCGCCAGCAGCTTTACCAAGGGCGACAGAAGATTCCACGAGCAGTACTTC
CASSFTKGDRRFHEQYF
>TRBV6-1|.|TRBD1|TRBJ1-6
TGTGCCAGCAGTGCAGGGGGTTACTATAATTCACCCCTCCACTTT
CASSAGGYYNSPLHF
>TRBV7-6|.|TRBD2|TRBJ2-5
TGTGCCAGCAGCTTAGGGGGGGGATCCCAAGAGACCCAGTACTTC
CASSLGGGSQETQYF
>TRBV6-5|.|TRBD1|TRBJ1-3
TGTGCCAGTAAGGGGACAGGAAGCTCTGGAAACACCATATATTTT
CASKGTGSSGNTIYF
>TRBV5-1|.|TRBD1|TRBJ2-1
TGCGCCAGCAGCCCAATGCCGGGACAGGGTAGGGATGAGCAGTTCTTC
CASSPMPGQGRDEQFF
>TRBV27|.|TRBD1|TRBJ2-6
TGTGCCAGCAGACGACTCCGGGACAGGTCATCTGGGGCCAACGTCCTGACTTTC
CASRRLRDRSSGANVLTF
>TRBV19|.|.|TRBJ1-1
TGTGCCTCGCGAAGGAACACTGAAGCTTTCTTT
CASRRNTEAFF
>TRBV19|.|.|TRBJ1-2
TGTGCCAGTAGTATATCAGTATATGGCTACACCTTC
CASSISVYGYTF
>TRBV6-6|.|TRBD1|TRBJ2-7
TGTGCCAGCAGGGCGACAGGGGGAAGCTACGAGCAGTACTTC
CASRATGGSYEQYF
>TRBV5-1|.|.|TRBJ2-2
TGCGCCAGCTCCCGACCGGGACAAAGCACCGGGGAGCTGTTTTTT
CASSRPGQSTGELFF
>TRBV18|.|.|TRBJ1-1
TGTGCCAGCTCACCACTGGATTGGGGCGAAGCTTTCTTT
CASSPLDWGEAFF
>TRBV4-3|.|TRBD2|TRBJ2-3
TGCGCCAGCAGCCCGAAGCGGGGGGGCCTTACAGATACGCAGTATTTT
CASSPKRGGLTDTQYF
>TRBV2|.|.|TRBJ1-5
TGTGCCAGCAGTGAATCGCCAGGGGTTAGCAATCAGCCCCAGCATTTT
CASSESPGVSNQPQHF
>TRBV19|.|.|TRBJ1-6
TGTGCCAGTTGCTCTAGACAGGCTGATAATTCACCCCTCCACTTT
CASCSRQADNSPLHF
>TRBV20-1|.|.|TRBJ1-1
TGCAGTGCTACGGGAACTGAAGCTTTCTTT
CSATGTEAFF
>TRBV18|.|TRBD1|TRBJ1-1
TGTGCCAGCTCACAACTGAGCTTGGGGACAGAAGGTGAAGCTTTCTTT
CASSQLSLGTEGEAFF
>TRBV11-1|.|.|TRBJ2-1
TGTGCCAGCAGCCCCCCCCCGGGAAGCTCCTACAATGAGCAGTTCTTC
CASSPPPGSSYNEQFF
>TRBV15|.|.|TRBJ2-5
TGTGCCACCAGCAGAGATCTCACCTCGGGAGAGACCCAGTACTTC
CATSRDLTSGETQYF
>TRBV4-1|.|.|TRBJ2-3
TGCGCCAGCAGCTGGGGACTTTCCACAGATACGCAGTATTTT
CASSWGLSTDTQYF
>TRBV11-2|.|TRBD2|TRBJ2-5
TGTGCCAGCAGCTTAGGTCTCCGGACTAGCGGGGGTTACCAAGAGACCCAGTACTTC
CASSLGLRTSGGYQETQYF
>TRBV6-5|once|.|TRBJ1-4
TGTGCCAGCAGCAACCCCCCAAGGGGAAAACTGTTTTTT
CASSNPPRGKLFF
>TRBV18|.|.|TRBJ2-7
TGTGCCAGCTCACCACCGGTTACGGGCTACGAGCAGTACTTC
CASSPPVTGYEQYF
>TRBV27|.|TRBD2|TRBJ2-1
TGTGCCAGCGGACTACGACTAGCGGGGTACAATGAGCAGTTCTTC
CASGLRLAGYNEQFF
>TRBV19|once|TRBD1|TRBJ2-7
TGTGCCAGTACCCCGGGAGGGACAGGGGTCGGGGAGCAGTACTTC
CASTPGGTGVGEQYF
>TRBV6-5|.|.|TRBJ1-4
TGTGCCAGCAGGAGGACAGCAACTAATGAAAAACTGTTTTTT
CASRRTATNEKLFF
>TRBV9|.|TRBD1|TRBJ2-2
TGTGCCAGCAGCGTAGCTGTCGGACAGGGGACACCCGGGGAGCTGTTTTTT
CASSVAVGQGTPGELFF
>TRBV29-1|.|.|TRBJ2-5
TGCAGCGCCGGCCGGGGTGAAGAGACCCAGTACTTC
CSAGRGEETQYF
>TRBV6-5|few|TRBD1|TRBJ2-1
TGTGCCAGCGATCGTGGGACAGGGGCAGTCAGTGAGCAGTTCTTC
CASDRGTGAVSEQFF
>TRBV28|.|.|TRBJ1-6
TGTGCCAGCATTCCAGGGATTAATTCACCCCTCCACTTT
CASIPGINSPLHF
>TRBV30|.|TRBD1|TRBJ1-2
TGTGCCTGGGGGGACAGGGGGCCCCGTGGCTACACCTTC
CAWGDRGPRGYTF
>TRBV7-2|.|TRBD2|TRBJ2-1
TGTGCCAGCAGCCTCCAAGCGGGGGGGTCTTACAATGAGCAGTTCTTC
CASSLQAGGSYNEQFF
>TRBV7-2|.|TRBD2|TRBJ2-3
TGTGCCAGCAGCTTGGCGGGGGGGCTTAGCACAGATACGCAGTATTTT
CASSLAGGLSTDTQYF
>TRBV18|once|.|TRBJ2-3
TGTGCCAGCTCACCTTGGTCGGGGGGCCAAGTCATTACGCAGTATTTT
CASSPWSGGQVITQYF
>TRBV6-1|few|TRBD1|TRBJ2-2
TGTGCCAGCAGTGGGACCGGGACAGAAACTCACACCGGGGAGCTGTTTTTT
CASSGTGTETHTGELFF
>TRBV7-9|.|TRBD2|TRBJ2-7
TGTGCCAGCAGCCCTAGCGGGGGAAACCACGAGCAGTACTTC
CASSPSGGNHEQYF
>TRBV15|.|.|TRBJ1-1
TGTGCCACCAGCAGGGCATCAGGGGTAGGGTACACTGAAGCTTTCTTT
CATSRASGVGYTEAFF
>TRBV5-4|.|.|TRBJ2-3
TGTGCCAGCAGCTTGTCCCTAGCCGCAGATACGCAGTATTTT
CASSLSLAADTQYF
>TRBV5-6|once|TRBD1|TRBJ1-1
TGTGCCAGCAGCTTGGGGGCAGGGGGCTTGAGAGCTTTCTTT
CASSLGAGGLRAFF
>TRBV6-1|.|TRBD1|TRBJ1-1
TGTGCCAGCGACCGGACAGGAGGTGCAACTGAAGCTTTCTTT
CASDRTGGATEAFF